Below are 11 T cell receptor beta chains sequenced from a single sample in a study of blood T cells in healthy people across ages. Combining a sample-barcoded 5' primer with a J-beta primer mix, a second PCR ran for about 6 to 11 cycles. TCRdb reprocessed the 5' RACE reads via MiXCR and lists one record per CDR3 protein. The sample contains approximately 600,000 distinct CDR3 sequences, roughly 50% of which appear only once. Sequencing was performed on blood. The origin of the receptors is a man in his 60s in good health.

A word on this clonotype: A read error may produce the germline difference seen at one junction end. The rearrangement uses TRBV9 and TRBJ2-3; 7 bases align to TRBD1. The CDR3 covers 14 residues. Germline assignment: CDR1 SGDLS and CDR2 YYNGEE. Here the CDR3 DNA reads TGTGCCTGCAGCGTACAGGGGAACACAGATACGCAGTATTTT. Its translation is CACSVQGNTDTQYF.

The CDR3 is CASSLGQRSYGYTF. For the CDR3, the DNA is TGTGCCAGCAGCTTGGGACAGAGGAGCTATGGCTACACCTTC. The J gene is TRBJ1-2, the V gene TRBV5-4; a possible D gene is TRBD1 (5 bases). CDR1 is SGHNT and CDR2 is YYREEE in the germline V gene (reference sequence). CDR3 length: 14 amino acids. V was trimmed by 0 bases and J by 4 bases, leaving 10 bases between them.

This clonotype turned up a few times. The CDR3 DNA follows: TGCGCCAGCGCAAACAGGGGGCCCTACAATGAGCAGTTCTTC. Translation gives CASANRGPYNEQFF. This chain joins TRBV4-1 and TRBJ2-1; 9 positions agree with TRBD1. Per germline, CDR1 MGHRA and CDR2 YSYEKL. The CDR3 is 14 residues long. J gave up 2 bases and V 8 bases, and 4 bases lay outside the gene matches.

This chain uses TRBV13 with TRBJ1-2, with 9 bases identical to TRBD1. The CDR3 is 16 residues long. V lost 5 bases to trimming and J lost 4 bases; unmatched junction nucleotides: 11. Germline assignment: CDR1 PRHDT and CDR2 FYEKMQ (reference sequence). The CDR3 coding sequence is TGTGCCAGCAGCCCGTACCGAGGACAGGGGAGCTATGGCTACACCTTC. Protein: CASSPYRGQGSYGYTF.

V gene TRBV25-1 combines with J gene TRBJ2-1; TRBD1 matches 8 bases. Trimming took 6 bases from V and 4 from J; bases not matched to a gene: 11. Germline V CDR1 and CDR2: MGHDK, SYGVNS. CDR3 length: 16 residues. CDR3 sequence (DNA): TGTGCCAGCAGCGACGGGGACAGGCTCTATTACAATGAGCAGTTCTTC. It yields the protein CASSDGDRLYYNEQFF.

To note about this clonotype: One end of the junction is discordant with germline, which a read error may explain. V is TRBV29-1 and J is TRBJ1-6, with TRBD1 as a possible D gene (5 bases). The CDR3 runs 14 residues. Germline V CDR1 and CDR2: SQVTM, ANQGSEA. The CDR3 is CSVVEGPINSPPHF. CDR3 sequence (DNA): TGCAGCGTTGTAGAGGGACCGATTAATTCACCCCCCCACTTT. The whole variable domain, filled in from reference TRBV29-1 and TRBJ1-6, reads SAVISQKPSRDICQRGTSLTIQCQVDSQVTMMFWYRQQPGQSLTLIATANQGSEATYESGFVIDKFPISRPNLTFSTLTVSNMSPEDSSIYLCSVVEGPINSPPHFGNGTRLTVT.

V and J are TRBV20-1 and TRBJ2-7; tentative D call: TRBD1 (5 bases). Germline values: CDR1 DFQATT, CDR2 SNEGSKA (reference sequence). V lost 6 bases and J lost 2, with 14 bases in between. CDR3 size: 13 residues. This CDR3 reads CSAQTIGAYEQYF. CDR3 nucleotides: TGCAGTGCCCAGACCATAGGGGCCTACGAGCAGTACTTC.

The chain is built from TRBV5-1 and TRBJ2-3, with D possibly called TRBD1 or TRBD2 (5 bases each). The length of the CDR3 is 16 residues. With 4 bases removed from V and 5 bases from J, the gap between germline ends came to 20 bases. CDR1 is SGHRS, CDR2 YFSETQ, per germline. CDR3 amino acids: CASSHPVAGSQDTQYF. The CDR3, as DNA: TGCGCCAGCAGCCATCCAGTGGCAGGGAGTCAAGATACGCAGTATTTT. Full variable domain (missing parts from reference TRBV5-1 and TRBJ2-3): KAGVTQTPRYLIKTRGQQVTLSCSPISGHRSVSWYQQTPGQGLQFLFEYFSETQRNKGNFPGRFSGRQFSNSRSEMNVSTLELGDSALYLCASSHPVAGSQDTQYFGPGTRLTVL.

The rearrangement uses TRBV4-1 and TRBJ1-4; possibly TRBD1 for D (6 bases). V lost 6 bases and J 0 bases, leaving 17 bases between the germline ends. CDR1 is MGHRA and CDR2 is YSYEKL in the germline V gene. The CDR3 runs 17 residues. The CDR3 region is CASSPPSGAATNEKLFF. The CDR3 nucleotides are TGCGCCAGCAGTCCACCGTCGGGGGCGGCAACTAATGAAAAACTGTTTTTT.

This rearrangement joins TRBV20-1 to TRBJ2-1; perhaps TRBD1 as D (6 bases). The germline CDR1 and CDR2 sequences are DFQATT and SNEGSKA (reference sequence). This CDR3 spans 14 amino acids. V lost 5 bases and J lost 4, with 15 bases in between. The CDR3: CSAPGTTTYNEQFF. The CDR3 region has the DNA TGCAGTGCTCCCGGGACAACGACATACAATGAGCAGTTCTTC.

The chain couples TRBV29-1 to TRBJ2-3, with TRBD1 identical over 10 bases. This CDR3 spans 15 amino acids. The junction had 7 bases not matched to a gene; V was cut back by 4 bases and J by 3 bases. In germline, CDR1 is SQVTM, CDR2 ANQGSEA. The CDR3 DNA follows: TGCAGCGTTGCCCAGGGACAGGGGTGGACAGATACGCAGTATTTT. As protein: CSVAQGQGWTDTQYF.